The 18 T cell receptor beta chains listed next were all sequenced from one sample in a study of chemoradiotherapy in HPV16-positive cancers. Profiled with immunoSEQ multiplex PCR; TCRdb holds only in-frame clones, not every one. The sample yields approximately 16,000 clones, about 91% seen once. Sequenced material: blood, taken from a patient who underwent chemoradiotherapy. All receptors come from a human donor with HPV-associated anogenital cancer.

The chain links TRBV7-7 to TRBJ2-3, with no clear D. Germline CDR1 and CDR2: SSHAT and FNYEAQ (reference sequence). CDR3 length: 12 amino acids. The CDR3 nucleotides are TGTGCTACCGGAGAGCGTGGAGATACGCAGTATTTT. It translates to CATGERGDTQYF.

The rearrangement links TRBV5-1 to TRBJ2-6; weak D call: TRBD1 (5 bases). The CDR3 is made up of 16 amino acids. Looked up from germline, CDR1 is SGHRS and CDR2 is YFSETQ. The ends were cut back, 2 bases at V and 2 bases at J, with 11 bases in the middle. The CDR3 region is CASSFQGAAGANVLTF. The CDR3 DNA reads as TGCGCCAGCAGCTTTCAAGGGGCGGCTGGGGCCAACGTCCTGACTTTC.

The chain carries TRBV6-6 and TRBJ2-2; the D gene is possibly TRBD1 (5 bases). This CDR3 comprises 14 residues. CDR1 is MNHNY and CDR2 is SVGAGI in the germline V gene (reference sequence). V lost 0 bases, J lost 5 bases, and 7 bases lay in between. This CDR3 is CASSYSRQTGELFF. For the CDR3, the DNA is TGTGCCAGCAGTTACTCGCGACAGACCGGGGAGCTGTTTTTT.

This chain links TRBV14 with TRBJ2-3; 13 positions agree with TRBD2. After removal of 2 bases from V and 5 bases from J, the junction contained 7 bases not matched to a gene. The CDR3 spans 17 residues. Per the germline V gene, CDR1 is SGHDN and CDR2 is FVKESK. CDR3 nucleotide sequence: TGTGCCAGCAGCCAATGGACGGGACTAGCGGGGAAAGATACGCAGTATTTT. As protein: CASSQWTGLAGKDTQYF.

J is TRBJ2-7 and V is TRBV6-5; 7 nucleotides agree with TRBD1. V lost 2 bases to trimming and J lost 4 bases; unmatched junction nucleotides: 2. The CDR3 runs to 13 residues. Germline CDR1 reads MNHEY; CDR2 reads SVGAGI. In nucleotides, the CDR3 is TGTGCCAGCAGTTACGCACAGGGGTACGAGCAGTACTTC. The encoded protein is CASSYAQGYEQYF.

The rearrangement uses TRBV12-5 and TRBJ2-3; 10 nucleotides agree with TRBD1. With V trimmed by 5 bases and J by 5 bases, 10 bases remained unmatched. The CDR3 is 16 residues long. Germline V CDR1 and CDR2: LGHNT, FRNRAP. As DNA, the CDR3 is TGTGCTAGTGGTCCCGGACAGGGGGGATCCGGAGATACGCAGTATTTT. Its protein is CASGPGQGGSGDTQYF. Variable domain in full (rest from reference TRBV12-5 and TRBJ2-3): DARVTQTPRHKVTEMGQEVTMRCQPILGHNTVFWYRQTMMQGLELLAYFRNRAPLDDSGMPKDRFSAEMPDATLATLKIQPSEPRDSAVYFCASGPGQGGSGDTQYFGPGTRLTVL.

V is TRBV5-1 and J is TRBJ2-7; 7 nucleotides agree with TRBD1. The CDR3 has 13 residues. CDR1 and CDR2 (germline): SGHRS, YFSETQ. The junction had 1 base not matched to a gene; V was cut back by 1 base and J by 3 bases. Written as DNA, the CDR3 is TGCGCCAGCAGCTTGCGACAGGGCTACGAGCAGTACTTC. Encoded protein: CASSLRQGYEQYF.

The chain carries TRBV2 and TRBJ2-6; TRBD1 agrees at 9 bases. The CDR3 length is 17 residues. The germline V gene encodes CDR1 SNHLY and CDR2 FYNNEI. V was pared by 6 bases and J by 0 bases, with 6 bases of the junction left unmatched. The CDR3 here is CASRTGTGLSGANVLTF. The CDR3 DNA is TGTGCCAGCAGGACCGGGACAGGGCTCTCTGGGGCCAACGTCCTGACTTTC.

The chain recombines TRBV21-1 with TRBJ1-5. TRBV21-1 is labeled a pseudogene. CDR3 length: 17 residues. The DNA of the CDR3 is TGTGCCAGCAGCCGGGAGGGGGCCCGAAAGCGCAATCAGCCCCAGCATTTT. Its translation: CASSREGARKRNQPQHF.

This chain joins TRBV7-9 and TRBJ2-3; D might be TRBD2 (5 bases). The CDR3 contains 16 residues. Between the trimmed V and J ends, which lost 5 bases and 3 bases, there was a span of 18 bases. Germline lookup yields CDR1 SEHNR and CDR2 FQNEAQ (reference sequence). The CDR3 bases are TGTGCCAGCAGCGCCAGGACTGGCCTTATGACAGATACGCAGTATTTT. It encodes CASSARTGLMTDTQYF. Supplemented by reference TRBV7-9 and TRBJ2-3, the full variable domain reads DTGVSQNPRHKITKRGQNVTFRCDPISEHNRLYWYRQTLGQGPEFLTYFQNEAQLEKSRLLSDRFSAERPKGSFSTLEIQRTEQGDSAMYLCASSARTGLMTDTQYFGPGTRLTVL.

V usage is TRBV7-5 and J usage is TRBJ1-2. TRBV7-5 is marked as a pseudogene. The CDR3 is 14 amino acids. CDR3 region: CARSLRLPGGGYTF. CDR3 sequence (DNA): TGTGCCAGAAGCTTACGGCTCCCTGGAGGTGGCTACACCTTC.

The J gene is TRBJ2-2, the V gene TRBV2; maybe TRBD2 (6 bases). V was cut by 4 bases and J by 1 base, with 13 bases left in between. The CDR3 consists of 16 residues. The germline V gene has CDR1 SNHLY and CDR2 FYNNEI. The CDR3 loop reads CASSVSAGQNTGELFF. The CDR3 DNA reads TGTGCCAGCAGTGTATCGGCGGGGCAGAACACCGGGGAGCTGTTTTTT.

This rearrangement joins TRBV18 to TRBJ2-3; D unresolved. This CDR3 has 15 amino acids. Germline-derived CDR1 and CDR2 are KGHSH and LQKENI. V lost 5 bases, J lost 1 base, and 13 bases lay in between. This CDR3 reads CASSTQRGGTDTQYF. The CDR3 nucleotides are TGTGCCAGCTCAACCCAGCGAGGTGGCACAGATACGCAGTATTTT.

This chain joins TRBV9 and TRBJ2-7, with D unclear. V dropped 0 bases and J dropped 3 bases, with 19 bases sitting between them. The CDR3 has 17 amino acids. Germline V gene sequence: CDR1 SGDLS, CDR2 YYNGEE. The CDR3 sequence: CASSVGSAVVGNYEQYF. CDR3 coding DNA: TGTGCCAGCAGCGTAGGGTCGGCGGTTGTCGGTAACTACGAGCAGTACTTC.

This clone was found a few times. The V call is TRBV10-2, the J call TRBJ1-4, with 10 bases fitting TRBD1. The germline CDR1 and CDR2 sequences are WSHSY and SAAADI. The CDR3 totals 15 residues. V dropped 3 bases and J dropped 3; count of bases not matched to a gene: 1. CDR3 protein: CASSDGQGANEKLFF. The CDR3 nucleotides are TGCGCCAGCAGTGATGGACAGGGGGCTAATGAAAAACTGTTTTTT.

The rearrangement joins TRBV19 to TRBJ1-5, with D possibly matching TRBD1 (6 bases). The germline V gene encodes CDR1 LNHDA and CDR2 SQIVND (reference sequence). V was trimmed by 5 bases and J by 2 bases, leaving 16 bases between them. The CDR3 loop spans 16 amino acids. The CDR3 is CASSPVGEGGNQPQHF. As DNA, the CDR3 is TGTGCCAGTAGTCCCGTCGGCGAGGGGGGCAATCAGCCCCAGCATTTT.

The gene calls are TRBV7-2 and TRBJ1-2, with 9 bases identical to TRBD1. The V segment lost 2 bases and the J segment 3 bases; nucleotides outside the gene matches: 1. The CDR3 sequence is 14 residues long. CDR1 is SGHTA, CDR2 FQGNSA, per germline. CDR3 region: CASSLRTGDYGYTF. In nucleotides, the CDR3 is TGTGCCAGCAGCTTAAGGACAGGGGACTATGGCTACACCTTC.

This sequence joins TRBV14 and TRBJ2-5; weak D call: TRBD1 (6 bases). V was clipped by 4 bases and J by 2 bases, with 8 bases between them. CDR3 length equals 13 residues. Germline CDR1 reads SGHDN; CDR2 reads FVKESK. The CDR3 sequence is CASSLGQQETQYF. CDR3 nucleotides: TGTGCCAGCAGCCTAGGACAGCAAGAGACCCAGTACTTC.